This T cell receptor beta chain was captured in a study of blood T cell repertoires in COVID-19. The CDR3 totals 15 residues. Clones were read by immunoSEQ multiplex PCR, and TCRdb kept only the in-frame ones, dropping some. There are roughly 260,000 clones in the sample; approximately 90% occur only once, and 3.7% lies in the top ten. This clone was observed once. The sample taken for sequencing was peripheral blood. The chain links TRBV1 to TRBJ1-2. TRBV1 constitutes a pseudogene. This TCR derives from a woman aged 40-49 years with acute or convalescent COVID-19. In DNA form, the CDR3 reads TGCACCAGCAGCCAAGATCCGGGGGTTAACTATGGCTACACCTTC. Its translation: CTSSQDPGVNYGYTF.